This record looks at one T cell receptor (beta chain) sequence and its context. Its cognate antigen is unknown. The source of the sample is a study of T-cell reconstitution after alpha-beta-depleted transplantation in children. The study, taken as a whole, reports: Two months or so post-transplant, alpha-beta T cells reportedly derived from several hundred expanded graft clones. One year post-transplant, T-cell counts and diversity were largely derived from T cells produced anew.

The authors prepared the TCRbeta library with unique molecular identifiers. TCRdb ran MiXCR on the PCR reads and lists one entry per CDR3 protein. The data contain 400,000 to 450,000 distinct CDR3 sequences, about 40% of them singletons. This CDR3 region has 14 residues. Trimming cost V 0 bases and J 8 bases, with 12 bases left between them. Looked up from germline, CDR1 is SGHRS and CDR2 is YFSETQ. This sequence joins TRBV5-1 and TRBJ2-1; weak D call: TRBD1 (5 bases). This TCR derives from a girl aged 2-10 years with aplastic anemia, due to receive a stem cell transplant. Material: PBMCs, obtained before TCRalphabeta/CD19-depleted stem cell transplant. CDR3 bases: TGCGCCAGCAGCTTGGGAGTAGGGGTGGATGAGCAGTTCTTC. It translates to CASSLGVGVDEQFF.